A selection of T cell receptor beta chains follows, all from one sample in a study of CD8 T cells in ankylosing spondylitis. TCRdb passed the 5' RACE reads through MiXCR, listing each CDR3 protein once. The sample lists about 150,000 distinct CDR3 sequences; around a third were seen once. Sequencing was carried out using synovial fluid, either unsorted or a sorted T cell fraction (not recorded which). The receptor source for this set is a male donor with ankylosing spondylitis. Each CDR3 is given with its conserved first and last residue. Fields, in order: V gene, clone size, D gene, J gene, CDR3 protein, CDR3 DNA. The D gene is left open where the match is weak. Expanded clones get a size class; other rows say once, few or many, or leave the size out.

V gene: TRBV2; clone size: NA; D gene: TRBD1; J gene: TRBJ2-5; CDR3 protein: CASRFRDRGETQYF; CDR3 DNA: TGTGCCAGCAGGTTCAGGGACAGGGGAGAGACCCAGTACTTC
V gene: TRBV29-1; clone size: NA; D gene: TRBD1; J gene: TRBJ1-6; CDR3 protein: CSVRTGEGSPLHF; CDR3 DNA: TGCAGCGTCCGGACAGGGGAAGGATCACCCCTCCACTTT
V gene: TRBV28; clone size: NA; D gene: TRBD1; J gene: TRBJ2-1; CDR3 protein: CASSTRADRYNEQFF; CDR3 DNA: TGTGCCAGCAGTACACGAGCGGACAGGTACAATGAGCAGTTCTTC
V gene: TRBV3-1; clone size: NA; D gene: TRBD1; J gene: TRBJ1-5; CDR3 protein: CASSQTGVSNQPQHF; CDR3 DNA: TGTGCCAGCAGCCAAACAGGGGTTAGCAATCAGCCCCAGCATTTT
V gene: TRBV14; clone size: few; D gene: NA; J gene: TRBJ2-5; CDR3 protein: CASSQVRARETQYF; CDR3 DNA: TGTGCCAGCAGCCAAGTCAGGGCAAGGGAGACCCAGTACTTC
V gene: TRBV5-1; clone size: few; D gene: NA; J gene: TRBJ2-7; CDR3 protein: CASSEPEGPPLAEQYF; CDR3 DNA: TGCGCCAGCAGCGAGCCTGAGGGCCCCCCTCTTGCCGAGCAGTACTTC
V gene: TRBV12-3/TRBV12-4; clone size: NA; D gene: NA; J gene: TRBJ2-3; CDR3 protein: CASRGGAGPDTQYF; CDR3 DNA: TGTGCCAGCAGAGGGGGGGCCGGCCCGGATACGCAGTATTTT
V gene: TRBV19; clone size: few; D gene: TRBD1; J gene: TRBJ1-5; CDR3 protein: CASRWTGVSNQPQHF; CDR3 DNA: TGTGCCAGCAGGTGGACAGGGGTTAGCAATCAGCCCCAGCATTTT
V gene: TRBV7-6; clone size: few; D gene: TRBD2; J gene: TRBJ2-1; CDR3 protein: CASSWGLYSYNEQFF; CDR3 DNA: TGTGCCAGCAGCTGGGGACTATACTCCTACAATGAGCAGTTCTTC
V gene: TRBV5-5; clone size: NA; D gene: NA; J gene: TRBJ2-1; CDR3 protein: CASTEARGRGQFF; CDR3 DNA: TGTGCCAGCACCGAAGCAAGGGGCAGGGGGCAGTTCTTC